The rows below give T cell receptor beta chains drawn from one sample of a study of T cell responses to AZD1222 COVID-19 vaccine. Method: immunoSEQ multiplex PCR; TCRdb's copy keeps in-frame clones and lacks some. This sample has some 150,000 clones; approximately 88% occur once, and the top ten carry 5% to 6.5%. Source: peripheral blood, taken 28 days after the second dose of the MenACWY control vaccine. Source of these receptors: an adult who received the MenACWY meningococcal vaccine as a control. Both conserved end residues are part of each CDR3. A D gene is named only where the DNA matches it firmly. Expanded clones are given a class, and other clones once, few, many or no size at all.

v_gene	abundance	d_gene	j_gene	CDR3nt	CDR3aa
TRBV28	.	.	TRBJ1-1	TGTGCCAGCAGGGCCCGACAGTTTGAAGCTTTCTTT	CASRARQFEAFF
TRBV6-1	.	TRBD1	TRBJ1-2	TGTGCCAGCAGTGAAATCGAGGGGGCTGGCTACACCTTC	CASSEIEGAGYTF
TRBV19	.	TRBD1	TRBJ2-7	TGTGCCAGTAGTTTTTACTCCGGGACAGGGGGCGGAGAGCAGTACTTC	CASSFYSGTGGGEQYF
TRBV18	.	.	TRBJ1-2	TGTGCCAGCTCGTTGGGGAAAGACAGCTATGGCTACACCTTC	CASSLGKDSYGYTF
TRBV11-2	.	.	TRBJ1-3	TGTGCCAGCAGCCCGAGGGTCGGGCTCGACACCATATATTTT	CASSPRVGLDTIYF
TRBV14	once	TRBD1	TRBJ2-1	TGTGCCAGCAGCCAAGGACAGGGGTATACACTGGAGTTCTTC	CASSQGQGYTLEFF
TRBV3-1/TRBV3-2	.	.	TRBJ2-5	TGTGCCAGCAGCCAGGGGGCTCGAGAGACCCAGTACTTC	CASSQGARETQYF
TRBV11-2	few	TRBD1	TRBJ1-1	TGTGCCAGCAGCGACGGACAGGTTAAGAACACTGAAGCTTTCTTT	CASSDGQVKNTEAFF
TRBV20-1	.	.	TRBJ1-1	TGCAGTGCGGGCGGGGACACTGAAGCTTTCTTT	CSAGGDTEAFF
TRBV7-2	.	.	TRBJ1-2	TGTGCCAGCAGCTTAGGGGGCGGCTACACCTTC	CASSLGGGYTF
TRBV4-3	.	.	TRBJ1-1	TGCGCCAGCAGCCAAGATACGGGGGCGAACACTGAAGCTTTCTTT	CASSQDTGANTEAFF
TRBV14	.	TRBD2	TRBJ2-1	TGTGCCAGCCGCAGGACTAGCGGGTACACGGGGAATGAGCAGTTCTTC	CASRRTSGYTGNEQFF
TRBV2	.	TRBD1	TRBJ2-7	TGTGCCAGCAGTCAACGGAGACAGGGGTACGAGCAGTACTTC	CASSQRRQGYEQYF
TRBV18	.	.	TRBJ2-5	TGTGCCAGCTCACCAGATGGGCGGGAAGAGACCCAGTACTTC	CASSPDGREETQYF
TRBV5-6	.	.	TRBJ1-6	TGTGCCAGCAGCTTAACCAACACACCCCTCCACTTT	CASSLTNTPLHF
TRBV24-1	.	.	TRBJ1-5	TGTGCCACCAGTGACCAACGGGCCGGGCCAGGGCAGCCCCAGCATTTT	CATSDQRAGPGQPQHF
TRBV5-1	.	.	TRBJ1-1	TGCGCCAGCAGCCTAATCGGGCACGGGAACACTGAAGCTTTCTTT	CASSLIGHGNTEAFF
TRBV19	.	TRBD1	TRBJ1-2	TGTGCCAGTAGGCCGGGACAGGGGGCAGGCGGCTACACCTTC	CASRPGQGAGGYTF
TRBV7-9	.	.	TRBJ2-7	TGTGCCAGCAGCTTCCAGTCCTACGAGCAGTACTTC	CASSFQSYEQYF